The rows below give T cell receptor beta chains drawn from one sample of a study of cytomegalovirus exposure and HLA in healthy donors. Profiled with immunoSEQ multiplex PCR; TCRdb holds only in-frame clones, not every one. The repertoire holds approximately 100,000 clones, about 76% seen once, with 7% to 10% in the top ten. The sample consisted of PBMCs. The origin of the receptors is a human donor in good health. CDR3s include the opening cysteine and the closing phenylalanine or tryptophan. The D gene is left open where the match is weak. Clone size appears in some rows only: once, few, many, or a class for an expanded clone.

>few|TRBV5-6|14|TRBJ1-1|-
CASSVVRAGTEAFF
TGTGCCAGCAGCGTAGTCAGGGCGGGAACTGAAGCTTTCTTT
>few|TRBV5-6|17|TRBJ1-2|TRBD1
CASSLSGQAVSNYGYTF
TGTGCCAGCAGCTTGAGCGGACAGGCAGTTTCTAACTATGGCTACACCTTC
>-|TRBV30|16|TRBJ1-3|-
CACSAGSLSRENTIYF
TGTGCCTGCTCGGCCGGGTCCCTTTCGAGGGAGAACACCATATATTTT
>-|TRBV6-6|14|TRBJ1-3|TRBD1
CASSPGGAGNTIYF
TGTGCCAGCAGTCCAGGGGGCGCCGGAAACACCATATATTTT
>-|TRBV6-5|15|TRBJ1-5|TRBD1
CASSRDRVGNQPQHF
TGTGCCAGCAGTCGGGACAGGGTGGGCAATCAGCCCCAGCATTTT
>few|TRBV6-5|14|TRBJ2-7|-
CASSPGSTSYEQYF
TGTGCCAGCAGTCCGGGATCAACCTCCTACGAGCAGTACTTC
>-|TRBV5-1|13|TRBJ2-7|TRBD1
CASSGTGGGEQYF
TGCGCCAGCAGCGGGACAGGGGGTGGTGAGCAGTACTTC
>-|TRBV29-1|15|TRBJ1-2|TRBD1
CSASGQGALERGYTF
TGCAGCGCTTCTGGACAGGGGGCGCTGGAGAGAGGCTACACCTTC
>-|TRBV5-1|17|TRBJ2-2|TRBD2
CASSGGTSGMITGELFF
TGCGCCAGCAGCGGAGGGACTAGCGGGATGATTACCGGGGAGCTGTTTTTT
>-|TRBV30|13|TRBJ1-6|-
CAWSGTPYSPLHF
TGTGCCTGGAGCGGGACACCGTATTCACCCCTCCACTTT
>-|TRBV5-1|14|TRBJ2-3|-
CASSSNTRADTQYF
TGCGCCAGCAGCTCCAACACCCGGGCAGATACGCAGTATTTT
>-|TRBV7-2|16|TRBJ2-1|TRBD2
CASSIPGTSSWNEQFF
TGTGCCAGCAGCATACCAGGGACTAGTAGTTGGAATGAGCAGTTCTTC
>-|TRBV6-6|14|TRBJ2-1|-
CASRSGFSYNEQFF
TGTGCCAGCAGGAGCGGCTTCTCCTACAATGAGCAGTTCTTC
>-|TRBV7-6|15|TRBJ2-1|-
CASSLGLAPSDEQFF
TGTGCCAGCAGCTTAGGGCTAGCTCCCTCCGATGAGCAGTTCTTC
>-|TRBV5-1|15|TRBJ2-2|-
CASSLERVEGGELFF
TGTGCCAGCAGCTTGGAGAGGGTCGAAGGCGGGGAGCTGTTTTTT
>-|TRBV5-1|15|TRBJ1-2|TRBD1
CASSSVTGGHYGYTF
TGCGCCAGCAGCTCCGTGACAGGGGGCCACTATGGCTACACCTTC